This T cell receptor (beta chain) came from a study of cytomegalovirus exposure and HLA in healthy donors. The CDR3 is made up of 14 amino acids. V shed 5 bases and J 9 bases; nucleotides not matched to a gene: 10. Germline loops: CDR1 SGHRS, CDR2 YFSETQ. Sequencing was performed with immunoSEQ multiplex PCR; in TCRdb, only in-frame clones are kept and a portion is missing. In the table there are about 79,000 clones, approximately 93% of which are singletons. Sequencing was carried out using PBMCs. The sequence was obtained from a woman younger than 45 in good health and CMV-seronegative. The chain is built from TRBV5-1 and TRBJ2-1, with TRBD2 matching 8 bases. CDR3: CASSPRTSFIEQFF. Here the CDR3 DNA reads TGCGCCAGCAGTCCGCGGACTAGCTTTATTGAGCAGTTCTTC.